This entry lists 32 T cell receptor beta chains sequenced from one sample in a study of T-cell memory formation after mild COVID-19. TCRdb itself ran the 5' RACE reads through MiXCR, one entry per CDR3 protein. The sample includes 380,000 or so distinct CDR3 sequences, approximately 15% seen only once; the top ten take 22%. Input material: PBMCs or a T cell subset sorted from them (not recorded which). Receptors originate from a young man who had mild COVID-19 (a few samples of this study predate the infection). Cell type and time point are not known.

The CDR3 sequence: CATSRVGGGSPLHF. In nucleotides, the CDR3 is TGTGCCACCAGCAGAGTCGGGGGAGGTTCACCCCTCCACTTT. V usage is TRBV15 and J usage is TRBJ1-6, with D possibly matching TRBD1 (5 bases). V gave up 1 base and J gave up 9 bases, with 10 bases separating them. The V gene's germline CDR1 is LNHNV and CDR2 YYDKDF (reference sequence). The CDR3 has 14 residues.

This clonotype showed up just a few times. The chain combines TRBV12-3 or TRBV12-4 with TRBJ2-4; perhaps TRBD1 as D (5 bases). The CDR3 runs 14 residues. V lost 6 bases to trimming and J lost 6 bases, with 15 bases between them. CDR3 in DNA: TGTGCCAGCAGCCCAGCAGGGCTAGGAAACATTCAGTACTTC. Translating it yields CASSPAGLGNIQYF.

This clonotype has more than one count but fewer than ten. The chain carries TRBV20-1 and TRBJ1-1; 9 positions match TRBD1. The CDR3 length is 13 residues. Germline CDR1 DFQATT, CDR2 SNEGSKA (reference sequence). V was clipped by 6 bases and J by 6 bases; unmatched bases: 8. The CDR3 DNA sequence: TGCAGTGCAGACGGACAGGGGATAGCTGAAGCTTTCTTT. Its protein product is CSADGQGIAEAFF.

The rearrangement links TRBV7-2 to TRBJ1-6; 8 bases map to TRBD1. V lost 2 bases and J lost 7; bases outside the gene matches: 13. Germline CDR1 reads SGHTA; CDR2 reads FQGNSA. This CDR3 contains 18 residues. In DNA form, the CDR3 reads TGTGCCAGCAGCTTATTTCCCCGGCAGGGGGCATACAATTCACCCCTCCACTTT. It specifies CASSLFPRQGAYNSPLHF.

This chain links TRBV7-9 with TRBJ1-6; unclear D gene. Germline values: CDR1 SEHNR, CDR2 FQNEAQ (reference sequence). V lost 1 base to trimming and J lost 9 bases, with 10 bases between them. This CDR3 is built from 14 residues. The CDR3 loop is CASSLVTDVSPLHF. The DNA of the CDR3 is TGTGCCAGCAGCTTAGTGACGGACGTTTCACCCCTCCACTTT.

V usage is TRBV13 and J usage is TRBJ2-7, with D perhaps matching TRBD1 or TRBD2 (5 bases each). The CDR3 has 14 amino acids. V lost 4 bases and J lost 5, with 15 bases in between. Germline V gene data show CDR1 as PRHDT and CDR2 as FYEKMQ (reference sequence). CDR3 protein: CASSSPGLANEQYF. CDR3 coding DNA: TGTGCCAGCAGCTCGCCGGGGCTGGCCAACGAGCAGTACTTC.

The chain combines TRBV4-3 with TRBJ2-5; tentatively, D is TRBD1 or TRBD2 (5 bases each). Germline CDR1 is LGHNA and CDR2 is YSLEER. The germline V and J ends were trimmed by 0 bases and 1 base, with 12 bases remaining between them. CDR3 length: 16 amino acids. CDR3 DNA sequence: TGCGCCAGCAGCCAAGATTGGGGGAGATCCCAAGAGACCCAGTACTTC. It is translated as CASSQDWGRSQETQYF.

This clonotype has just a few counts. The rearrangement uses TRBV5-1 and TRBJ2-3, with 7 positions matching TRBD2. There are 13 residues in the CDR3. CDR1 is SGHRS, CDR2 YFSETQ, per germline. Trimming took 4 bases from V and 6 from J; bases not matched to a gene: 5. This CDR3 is CASSTGTTDTQYF. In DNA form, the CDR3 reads TGCGCCAGCAGCACCGGGACTACGGATACGCAGTATTTT. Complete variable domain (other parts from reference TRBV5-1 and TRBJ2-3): KAGVTQTPRYLIKTRGQQVTLSCSPISGHRSVSWYQQTPGQGLQFLFEYFSETQRNKGNFPGRFSGRQFSNSRSEMNVSTLELGDSALYLCASSTGTTDTQYFGPGTRLTVL.

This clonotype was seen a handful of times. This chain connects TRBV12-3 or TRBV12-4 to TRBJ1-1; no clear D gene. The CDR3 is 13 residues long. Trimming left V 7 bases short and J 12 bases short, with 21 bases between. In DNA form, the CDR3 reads TGTGCCAGCAATTCCGGGCTCCCAACTGGTACTTTCTTT. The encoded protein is CASNSGLPTGTFF.

The CDR3, as DNA: TGTGCCAGCAGTGAAGGTCCGGGGGAGACCCAGTACTTC. Translation gives CASSEGPGETQYF. V and J are TRBV6-1 and TRBJ2-5, with a weak D call TRBD2 (5 bases). The CDR3 contains 13 residues. The germline V gene has CDR1 MNHNS and CDR2 SASEGT. The germline V and J ends were trimmed by 1 base and 5 bases, with 8 bases remaining between them.

The CDR3 spells CSVVRGTGELFF. The CDR3 DNA sequence: TGCAGCGTTGTGCGGGGGACCGGGGAGCTGTTTTTT. The chain joins TRBV29-1 to TRBJ2-2; 7 bases match TRBD2. This CDR3 has 12 residues. The J segment lost 5 bases and the V segment lost 4 bases, leaving 1 base of the junction unmatched. The germline V gene encodes CDR1 SQVTM and CDR2 ANQGSEA.

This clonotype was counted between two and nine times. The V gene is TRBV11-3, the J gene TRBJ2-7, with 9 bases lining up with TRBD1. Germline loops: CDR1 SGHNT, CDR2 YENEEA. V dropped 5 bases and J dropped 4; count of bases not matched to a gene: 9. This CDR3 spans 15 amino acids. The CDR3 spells CASSLGTGFGYEQYF. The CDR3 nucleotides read TGTGCCAGCAGCCTAGGGACAGGGTTCGGATACGAGCAGTACTTC.

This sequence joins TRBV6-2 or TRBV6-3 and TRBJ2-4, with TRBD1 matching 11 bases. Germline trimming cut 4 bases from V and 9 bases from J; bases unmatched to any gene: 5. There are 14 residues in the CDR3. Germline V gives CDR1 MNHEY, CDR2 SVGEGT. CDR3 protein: CASSLNGQGAIQYF. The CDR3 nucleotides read TGTGCCAGCAGTTTAAACGGACAGGGGGCCATTCAGTACTTC.

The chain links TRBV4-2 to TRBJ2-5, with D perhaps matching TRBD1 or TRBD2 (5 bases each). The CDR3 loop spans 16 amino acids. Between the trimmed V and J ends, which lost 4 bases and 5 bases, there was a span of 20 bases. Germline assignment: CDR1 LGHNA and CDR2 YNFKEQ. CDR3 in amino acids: CASSLAAGGSGETQYF. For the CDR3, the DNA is TGTGCCAGCAGCCTAGCAGCTGGGGGATCGGGTGAGACCCAGTACTTC.

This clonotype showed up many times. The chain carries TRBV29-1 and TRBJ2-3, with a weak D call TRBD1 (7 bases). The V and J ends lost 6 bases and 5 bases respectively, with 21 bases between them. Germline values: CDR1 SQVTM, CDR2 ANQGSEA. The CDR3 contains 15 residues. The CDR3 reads CSVEEADRRGDTQYF. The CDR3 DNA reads TGCAGCGTCGAGGAGGCGGACAGGAGGGGAGATACGCAGTATTTT.

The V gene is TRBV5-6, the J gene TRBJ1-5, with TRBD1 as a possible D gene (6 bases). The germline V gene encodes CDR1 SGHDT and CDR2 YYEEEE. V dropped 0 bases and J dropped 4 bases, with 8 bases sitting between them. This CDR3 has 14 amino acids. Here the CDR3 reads CASSLDRDNQPQHF. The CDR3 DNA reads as TGTGCCAGCAGCTTGGACAGGGATAATCAGCCCCAGCATTTT.

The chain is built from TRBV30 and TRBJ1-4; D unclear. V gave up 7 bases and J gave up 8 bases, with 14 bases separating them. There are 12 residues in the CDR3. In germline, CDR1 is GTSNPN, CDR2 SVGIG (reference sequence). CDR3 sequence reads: CASPPVGEKLFF. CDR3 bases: TGTGCCTCCCCCCCGGTGGGGGAAAAACTGTTTTTT.

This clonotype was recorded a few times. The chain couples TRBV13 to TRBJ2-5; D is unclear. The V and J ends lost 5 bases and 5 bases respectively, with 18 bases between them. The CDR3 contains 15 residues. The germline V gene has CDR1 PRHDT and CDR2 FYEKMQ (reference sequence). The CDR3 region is CASSISRGRWETQYF. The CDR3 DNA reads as TGTGCCAGCAGCATCTCCCGAGGCAGGTGGGAGACCCAGTACTTC.

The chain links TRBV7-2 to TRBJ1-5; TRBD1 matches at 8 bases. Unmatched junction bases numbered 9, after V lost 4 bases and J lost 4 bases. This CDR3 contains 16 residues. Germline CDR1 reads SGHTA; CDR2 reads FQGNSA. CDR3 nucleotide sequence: TGTGCCAGCAGCTCCATGACAGGGGTGGCAAATCAGCCCCAGCATTTT. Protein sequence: CASSSMTGVANQPQHF. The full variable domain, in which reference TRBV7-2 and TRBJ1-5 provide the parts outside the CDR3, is GAGVSQSPSNKVTEKGKDVELRCDPISGHTALYWYRQSLGQGLEFLIYFQGNSAPDKSGLPSDRFSAERTGGSVSTLTIQRTQQEDSAVYLCASSSMTGVANQPQHFGDGTRLSIL.

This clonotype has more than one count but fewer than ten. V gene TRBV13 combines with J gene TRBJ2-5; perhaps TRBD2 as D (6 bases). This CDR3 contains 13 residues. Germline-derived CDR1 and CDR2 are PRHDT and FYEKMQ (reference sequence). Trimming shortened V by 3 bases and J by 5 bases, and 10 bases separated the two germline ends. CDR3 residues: CASSLNRGETQYF. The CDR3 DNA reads TGTGCCAGCAGCTTGAATCGGGGGGAGACCCAGTACTTC.

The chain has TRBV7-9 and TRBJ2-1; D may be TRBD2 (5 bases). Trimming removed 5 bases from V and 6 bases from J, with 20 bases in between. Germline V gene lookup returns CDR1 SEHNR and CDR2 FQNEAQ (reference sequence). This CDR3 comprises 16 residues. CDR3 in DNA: TGTGCCAGCAGCGCGACGAGGGTTAATGTGGGCAATGAGCAGTTCTTC. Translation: CASSATRVNVGNEQFF.

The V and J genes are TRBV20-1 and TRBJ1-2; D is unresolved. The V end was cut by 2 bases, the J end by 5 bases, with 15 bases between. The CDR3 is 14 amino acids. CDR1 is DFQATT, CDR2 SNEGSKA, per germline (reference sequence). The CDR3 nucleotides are TGCAGTGCTAGATCACAGACAAGACTTTATGGCTACACCTTC. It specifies CSARSQTRLYGYTF.

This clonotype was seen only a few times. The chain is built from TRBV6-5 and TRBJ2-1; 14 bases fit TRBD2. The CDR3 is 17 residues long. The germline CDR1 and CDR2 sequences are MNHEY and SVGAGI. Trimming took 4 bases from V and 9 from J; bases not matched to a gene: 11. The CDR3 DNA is TGTGCCAGCAGTTCGGGGAGGCAGGGACTAGCGGGGGTTGAGCAGTTCTTC. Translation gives CASSSGRQGLAGVEQFF.

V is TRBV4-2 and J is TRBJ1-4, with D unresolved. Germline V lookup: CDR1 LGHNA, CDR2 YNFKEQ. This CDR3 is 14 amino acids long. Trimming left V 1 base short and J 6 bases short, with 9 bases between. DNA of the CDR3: TGTGCCAGCAGCCAAGTGACGGGTTATGAAAAACTGTTTTTT. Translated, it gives CASSQVTGYEKLFF.

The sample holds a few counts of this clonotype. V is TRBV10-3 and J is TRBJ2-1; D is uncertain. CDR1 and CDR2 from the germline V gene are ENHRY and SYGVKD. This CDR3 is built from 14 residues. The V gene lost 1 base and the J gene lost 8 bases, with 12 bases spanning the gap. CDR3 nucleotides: TGTGCCATCAGTGAGTTACAAAGGGTCGATGAGCAGTTCTTC. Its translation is CAISELQRVDEQFF.

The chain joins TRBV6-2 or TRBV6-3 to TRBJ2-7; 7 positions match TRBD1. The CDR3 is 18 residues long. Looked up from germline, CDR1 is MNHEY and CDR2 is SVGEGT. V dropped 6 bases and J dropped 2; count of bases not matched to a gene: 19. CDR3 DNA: TGTGCCAGCAGGAGCCTTACAGCAGGGGGATGGAGCGCCTACGAGCAGTACTTC. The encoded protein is CASRSLTAGGWSAYEQYF.

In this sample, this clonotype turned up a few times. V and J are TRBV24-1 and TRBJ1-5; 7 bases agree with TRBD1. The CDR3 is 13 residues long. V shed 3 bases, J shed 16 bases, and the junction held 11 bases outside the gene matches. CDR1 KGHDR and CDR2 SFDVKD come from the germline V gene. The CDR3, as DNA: TGTGCCACCAGTGATAGACAGGGTTTCCCTCCCCATTTT. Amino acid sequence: CATSDRQGFPPHF.

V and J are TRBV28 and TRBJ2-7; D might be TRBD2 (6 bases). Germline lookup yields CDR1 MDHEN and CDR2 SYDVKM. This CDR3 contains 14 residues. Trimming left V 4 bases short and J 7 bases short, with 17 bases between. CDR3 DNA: TGTGCCAGCAGTTGGGGCGCGGGACGTGGGGAGCAGTACGTC. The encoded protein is CASSWGAGRGEQYV.

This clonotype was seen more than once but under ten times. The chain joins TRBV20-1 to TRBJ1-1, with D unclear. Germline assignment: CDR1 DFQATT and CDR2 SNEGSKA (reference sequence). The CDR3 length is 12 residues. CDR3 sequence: CRMAAGDAEAFF. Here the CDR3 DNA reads TGCAGGATGGCAGCGGGAGACGCTGAAGCTTTCTTT.

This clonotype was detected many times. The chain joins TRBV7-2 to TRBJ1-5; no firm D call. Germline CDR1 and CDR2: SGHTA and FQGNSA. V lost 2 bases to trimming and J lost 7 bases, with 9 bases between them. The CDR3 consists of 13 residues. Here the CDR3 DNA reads TGTGCCAGCAGCTTATCCCTTCGCCAGCCCCAGCATTTT. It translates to CASSLSLRQPQHF.

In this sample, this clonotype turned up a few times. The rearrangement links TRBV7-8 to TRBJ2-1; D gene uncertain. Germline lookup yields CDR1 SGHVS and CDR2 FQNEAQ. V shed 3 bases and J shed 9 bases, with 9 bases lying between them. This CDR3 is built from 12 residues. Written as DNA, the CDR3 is TGTGCCAGCAGCTTGGGTTTGTCTGAGCAGTTCTTC. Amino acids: CASSLGLSEQFF.

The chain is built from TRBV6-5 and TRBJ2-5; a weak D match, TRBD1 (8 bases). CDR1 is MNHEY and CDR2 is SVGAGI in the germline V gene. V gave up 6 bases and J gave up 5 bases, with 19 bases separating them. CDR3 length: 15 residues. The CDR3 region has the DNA TGTGCCAGCAGCCCTTGGGGGGGACAGGCCGAGACCCAGTACTTC. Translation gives CASSPWGGQAETQYF.